The sample holds one count of the clone carrying this TCR beta chain. Antigen unknown. This entry is derived from a study of Ad26.COV2.S vaccination and SARS-CoV-2 variants. Study-level background: Donor joined the COV1001 Ad26.COV2.S trial arm. The authors gave Ad26.COV2.S intramuscularly, either once or twice 56 days apart. Study results and limitations: Estimates derived from TCR breadth and depth analyses may have underestimated total T cell responses.

Specified treatment: roughly 18 received Ad26.COV2.S at low or high dose, single or two shots; 5 received placebo; per-sample allocation not given. Each sample was drawn 63 days after the first injection (of vaccine or placebo). TCRdb's copy holds only in-frame clones and misses some; the assay was immunoSEQ multiplex PCR. Among fewer than 500,000 clones listed, 75% to 95% were seen once. The CDR3 spans 14 residues. Germline CDR1 and CDR2: SGHDN and FVKESK. The V gene end was trimmed by 9 bases and the J gene end by 5 bases; junction bases not matched to a gene: 9. The clonotype originates from a person between 18 and 59 years old who received the Ad26.COV2.S COVID-19 vaccine or a placebo. V usage is TRBV14 and J usage is TRBJ1-4; 7 bases align to TRBD1. The sample was peripheral blood, taken in a trial of Ad26.COV2.S vaccine versus placebo. CDR3: CASTPGTVNEKLFF. CDR3 nucleotide sequence: TGTGCCAGTACCCCTGGGACAGTAAATGAAAAACTGTTTTTT. The whole variable domain, remainder taken from reference TRBV14 and TRBJ1-4, is EAGVTQFPSHSVIEKGQTVTLRCDPISGHDNLYWYRRVMGKEIKFLLHFVKESKQDESGMPNNRFLAERTGGTYSTLKVQPAELEDSGVYFCASTPGTVNEKLFFGSGTQLSVL.